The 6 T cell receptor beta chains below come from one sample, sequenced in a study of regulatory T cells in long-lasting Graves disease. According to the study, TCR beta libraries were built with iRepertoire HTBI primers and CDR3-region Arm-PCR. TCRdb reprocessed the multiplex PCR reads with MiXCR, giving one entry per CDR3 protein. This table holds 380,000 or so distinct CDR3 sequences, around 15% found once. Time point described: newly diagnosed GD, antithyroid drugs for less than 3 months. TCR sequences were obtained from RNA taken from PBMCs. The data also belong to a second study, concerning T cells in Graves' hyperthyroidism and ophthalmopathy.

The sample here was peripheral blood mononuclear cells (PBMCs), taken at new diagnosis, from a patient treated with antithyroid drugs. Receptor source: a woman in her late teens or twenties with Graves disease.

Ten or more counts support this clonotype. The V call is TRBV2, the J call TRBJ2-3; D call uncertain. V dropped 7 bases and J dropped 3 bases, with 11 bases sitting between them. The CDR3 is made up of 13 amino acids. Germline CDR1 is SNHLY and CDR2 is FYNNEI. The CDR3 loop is CASNPPGTDTQYF. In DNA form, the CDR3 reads TGTGCCAGCAACCCCCCCGGAACAGATACGCAGTATTTT.

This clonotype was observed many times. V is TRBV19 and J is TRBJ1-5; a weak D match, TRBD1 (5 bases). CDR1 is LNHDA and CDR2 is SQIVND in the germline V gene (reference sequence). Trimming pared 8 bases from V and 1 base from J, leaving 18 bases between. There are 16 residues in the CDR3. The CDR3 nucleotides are TGTGCCAGTTCGCTAAACCAGGGAAGGAGCAATCAGCCCCAGCATTTT. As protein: CASSLNQGRSNQPQHF.

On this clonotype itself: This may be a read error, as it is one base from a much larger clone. In DNA, the CDR3 is TGTGCCAGCAGCTTGACAGGAGCCATCTATGGCTACACCTTC. This gives the protein CASSLTGAIYGYTF. V usage is TRBV27 and J usage is TRBJ1-2; tentative D call: TRBD1 (6 bases). Trimming removed 6 bases from V and 4 bases from J, with 15 bases in between. The length of the CDR3 is 14 residues. CDR1 and CDR2 (germline): MNHEY, SMNVEV (reference sequence).

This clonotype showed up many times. The CDR3 coding sequence is TGTGCCACACGCGAGAAGGGACAGGGGGCGTTTGGCTACACCTTC. Translated: CATREKGQGAFGYTF. This chain uses TRBV2 with TRBJ1-2, with TRBD1 identical over 12 bases. The CDR3 contains 15 residues. V lost 10 bases and J lost 7; bases outside the gene matches: 13. Germline V gene sequence: CDR1 SNHLY, CDR2 FYNNEI.

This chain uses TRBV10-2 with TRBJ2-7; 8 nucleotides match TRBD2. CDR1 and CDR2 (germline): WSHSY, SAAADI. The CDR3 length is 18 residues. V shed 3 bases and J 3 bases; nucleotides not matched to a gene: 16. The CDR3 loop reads CASSDRRTGGLPSYEQYF. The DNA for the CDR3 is TGCGCCAGCAGTGATAGGAGGACGGGGGGGCTTCCAAGCTACGAGCAGTACTTC.

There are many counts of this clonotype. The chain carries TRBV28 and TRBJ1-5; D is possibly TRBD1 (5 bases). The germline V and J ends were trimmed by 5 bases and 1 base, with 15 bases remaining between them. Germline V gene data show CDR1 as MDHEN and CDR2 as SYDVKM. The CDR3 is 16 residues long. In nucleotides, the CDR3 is TGTGCCAGCAGTGGGGGGGGAGCTATCAGCAATCAGCCCCAGCATTTT. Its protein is CASSGGGAISNQPQHF. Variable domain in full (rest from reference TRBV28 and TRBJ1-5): DVKVTQSSRYLVKRTGEKVFLECVQDMDHENMFWYRQDPGLGLRLIYFSYDVKMKEKGDIPEGYSVSREKKERFSLILESASTNQTSMYLCASSGGGAISNQPQHFGDGTRLSIL.